Sequencing of this T cell receptor (beta chain) was carried out in a study of identical twins. General observations from the study: Excess sharing between twins was weaker in beta out-of-frame sequences.

TCRdb analysed the 5' RACE reads with MiXCR anew, one entry per CDR3 protein. Among 1.5 million to 2 million distinct CDR3 sequences listed, about 32% were seen once. This clonotype turned up a few times. Its matching antigen is unknown. The CDR3 loop spans 13 amino acids. Looked up from germline, CDR1 is DFQATT and CDR2 is SNEGSKA (reference sequence). V was shortened by 5 bases and J by 7 bases, with 17 bases between the two germline ends. The chain recombines TRBV20-1 with TRBJ1-2; no clear D gene. This receptor was identified in a newborn girl in good health. What was sequenced was cord blood. The CDR3 protein is CSARPRLGAGYTF. DNA for the CDR3: TGCAGTGCTCGACCGAGGTTGGGCGCTGGCTACACCTTC.